This T cell receptor beta chain was retrieved from a study of beta chain features in type 1 diabetes (dated by TCRdb to between 2017 and 2018). With regard to the full study: Mean age, gender distribution, total cell number and subset yield were not different between patients and healthy donors. A total of around 110,000,000 sorted cells were examined across all samples, and a strong correlation was observed between cell number per subset and RNA yield. In the study, recently diagnosed type 1 diabetes patients and matched healthy donors were compared on the TCRB repertoires of their sorted circulating CD4+ T cell subsets. Regulatory and stem cell-like memory subsets were obtained from only 8 patients and about eight healthy donors, while naive and central memory subsets were obtained from all 30 or so donors.

Each donor gave one peripheral blood draw, averaging roughly 0.11 L, which was collected into heparinised tubes. A BD FACSAria II was used to sort naive, central memory, regulatory and stem cell-like memory CD4+ T cells with a panel that included CD45RO, CCR7, CD25, CD127, CD95 and CD27. All sorted populations exceeded 98% purity. PBMCs were separated immediately by Lymphoprep density gradient centrifugation and were stained directly, without being cultured. To minimize batch effects, samples were stained and sorted in pairs, one healthy donor with one patient per experiment. Only a few counts were recorded for this clone. Its antigen target is currently unknown. No clone much larger than this one lies a single base away; base qualities are absent. V loses 2 bases, J loses 2 bases, and the germline ends lie 16 bases apart. From cysteine to phenylalanine, the CDR3 is 16 amino acids long. Of all the DNA, just the CDR3 is kept, 48 bases in frame from base 1. The germline V gene encodes CDR1 GTSNPN and CDR2 SVGIG (reference sequence).

Results and caveats for the whole study, not just this receptor: Type 1 diabetes patients showed a moderate but significant shortening of TCRB CDR3 length in all four CD4+ subsets. Because small numbers of individuals were included in the HLA sub-analyses, any influence of HLA type on TCRB rearrangement was left unresolved. Because cDNA was sequenced instead of genomic DNA, highly expressing activated cells could be over-represented, though the groups showed no difference in activation or CD3 levels. Fewer insertions and more nucleotide deletions at VDJ recombination sites were observed in patients with type 1 diabetes, implying thymic rearrangement abnormalities. Shorter templates might be favored by PCR, yet because patient and control samples were amplified and corrected together, any such skew would affect both groups equally. Naive, central memory and regulatory TCRB repertoires appeared more similar among patients than among healthy donors.

All of the isolated RNA was reverse transcribed with the High Capacity cDNA Reverse Transcription Kit, so expressed TCRB transcripts were sequenced. Deep immunoSEQ sequencing was performed on naive, central memory and regulatory T cell samples, with an average of around 3.4 million total reads per sample. Sorted cells were lysed in RLT buffer and RNA was extracted with DNase-treated RNeasy Micro or Mini kits, depending on cell number. Each cell subset was processed separately to prevent cross-contamination, with patient and healthy donor samples processed together. The immunoSEQ multiplex PCR was used to amplify TCRB sequences from cDNA, generating 87-bp fragments that spanned the CDR3 region. The amplicons were sequenced using the Illumina HiSeq platform. In the authors' own workflow: PCR bias was corrected computationally using synthetic template baselines, and reads within Hamming distance 2 were collapsed, with unmergeable singletons discarded. Reads were aligned to IMGT to assign V, D and J genes, CDR3 length, and insertions or deletions at six rearrangement sites. Within each subset, clonotype counts were normalized to the number of sorted cells before true diversity and Gini coefficients were calculated with the tcR R package. The overlap coefficient, calculated on TCRB nucleotide sequences, was used to measure repertoire sharing. As a proxy for the pre-selection repertoire, out-of-frame TCRB sequences from naive cells were analyzed. Not all clones reach the TCRdb copy of this immuneACCESS table, which keeps in-frame sequences only. Checked studies attribute under half of the gap to unresolved V genes and leave the rest unexplained. The DNA was the basis for D and trimming; V, J and clone size are from that table. This sample holds about 350,000 clones; around 19% were observed only once. The ten largest clones take up around 0.04% of the sample.

The receptor's source is a woman aged 18-29 years in good health. The chain employs TRBV30 and TRBJ1-5; TRBD1 is a possible D gene, resting on 5 matching bases. The sample taken for sequencing was naive CD4+ T cells from blood. Per the publication, the cell subset or site label means: true naive CD4+ T cells. Here is the DNA: TGTGCCTGGAGTAGGTCCAGGGTCTCGGGCAATCAGCCCCAGCATTTT. Translated, this is CAWSRSRVSGNQPQHF.